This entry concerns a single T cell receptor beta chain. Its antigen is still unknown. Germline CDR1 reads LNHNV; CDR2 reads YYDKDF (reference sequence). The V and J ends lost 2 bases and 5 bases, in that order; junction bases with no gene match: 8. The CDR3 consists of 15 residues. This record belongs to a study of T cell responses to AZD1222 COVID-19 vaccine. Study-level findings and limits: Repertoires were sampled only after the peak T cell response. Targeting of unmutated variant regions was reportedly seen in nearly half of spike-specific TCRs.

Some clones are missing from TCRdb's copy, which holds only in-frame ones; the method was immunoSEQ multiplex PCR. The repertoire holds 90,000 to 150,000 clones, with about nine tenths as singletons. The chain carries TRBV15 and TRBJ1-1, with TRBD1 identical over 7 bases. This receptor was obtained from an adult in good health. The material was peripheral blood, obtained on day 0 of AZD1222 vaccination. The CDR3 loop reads CATSRSPKGATEAFF. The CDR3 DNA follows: TGTGCCACCAGCAGAAGCCCTAAGGGGGCGACTGAAGCTTTCTTT. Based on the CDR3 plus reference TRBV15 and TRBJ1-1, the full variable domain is DAMVIQNPRYQVTQFGKPVTLSCSQTLNHNVMYWYQQKSSQAPKLLFHYYDKDFNNEADTPDNFQSRRPNTSFCFLDIRSPGLGDTAMYLCATSRSPKGATEAFFGQGTRLTVV.